A single count supports the clone carrying this TCR beta chain. This sample was taken from a study of blood T cell repertoires in COVID-19. Study details: Some COVID-19 samples were acute and others convalescent; all came from the United States, Italy and Spain. The cDNA or gDNA used as material had been derived from T cells, B-cell-depleted T cells, or PBMCs.

The CDR3 loop spans 14 amino acids. After removal of 6 bases from V and 4 bases from J, the junction contained 7 bases not matched to a gene. Germline assignment: CDR1 SGHTA and CDR2 FQGNSA. The data were produced by immunoSEQ multiplex PCR, yet TCRdb's version contains in-frame clones alone and is incomplete. The sample lists 200,000 to 300,000 clones, around 90% seen once, with about 2.5% in the top ten. Specimen: peripheral blood. V usage is TRBV7-2 and J usage is TRBJ2-7; 9 bases match TRBD1. The TCR originated in a person aged 18-29 years with COVID-19, enrolled during active disease. CDR3 residues: CASSWDRANYEQYF. The CDR3 DNA is TGTGCCAGCAGTTGGGACAGGGCGAATTACGAGCAGTACTTC.